The sequence of this TCR beta chain was determined in a study of identical twins. The V gene's germline CDR1 is SNHLY and CDR2 FYNNEI. There are 12 residues in the CDR3. V was cut by 8 bases and J by 2 bases, with 9 bases left in between. A single record per CDR3 protein comes from TCRdb applying MiXCR to the 5' RACE reads. The table lists roughly 470,000 distinct CDR3 sequences, 13% to 15% of them singletons, with about 1% in the top ten. This sample also belongs to another study, concerning yellow fever vaccine responses in identical twins. This second study says: Convergence reportedly seemed to mark part of the twins' vaccine T cell response, with personalization marking the rest.

Sequenced sample: CD4+ T cells sorted from blood. The sequence was collected from a woman between 18 and 29 years old in good health. V and J are TRBV2 and TRBJ1-2; D is unresolved. CDR3 sequence (DNA): TGTGCCAGCGATCCGGACAACTATGGCTACACCTTC. It codes for CASDPDNYGYTF.